This TCR beta chain was identified in a study of T cell responses to AZD1222 COVID-19 vaccine. Overall study context: Second-dose recipients at about 4 or about 12 weeks were treated as one pooled group.

Clones were sequenced by immunoSEQ multiplex PCR, and TCRdb holds only the in-frame ones, with some missing. The repertoire holds about 130,000 clones, with 90% as singletons. V was pared by 3 bases and J by 4 bases, with 14 bases between. The CDR3 has 15 amino acids. Per germline, CDR1 KGHDR and CDR2 SFDVKD. This receptor was identified in an adult in good health. The chain employs TRBV24-1 and TRBJ1-2, with a possible D match to TRBD1 (5 bases). Sequenced here: peripheral blood, sampled on day 0 of AZD1222 vaccination. The CDR3 sequence: CATSDGGGSGYGYTF. Written as DNA, the CDR3 is TGTGCCACCAGTGATGGTGGGGGATCTGGCTATGGCTACACCTTC.